The clone carrying this T cell receptor beta chain was recorded only once. Its antigen is undetermined. TCRdb ran MiXCR on the reads and lists one entry per CDR3 protein. The profile shows some 800,000 distinct CDR3 sequences, less than 35% of them singletons. The data stem from a study of T cell repertoires in cytomegalovirus infection. The overall study: Alongside well-studied HLA-B-restricted CMV epitopes, recently identified HLA-C-restricted CMV epitopes were also used. Indications came from public TCR beta signatures; they pointed to CMV infection and to a matching HLA type. Findings and limits, study-wide: Of the TCR beta families, the public ones yielded a cumulative frequency that identified carriers of CMV plus the relevant HLA. HLA-C-restricted CMV clonotypes gave the most frequent clonotype in two of eight donors.

Trimming took 4 bases from V and 2 from J; bases not matched to a gene: 3. The CDR3 runs 14 residues. CDR1 is SGHTA, CDR2 FQGTGA, per germline. This TCR was recovered from a human donor in good health (CMV status not recorded). Some clones in this sample may be carry-over from other donors' samples. The chain uses TRBV7-3 and TRBJ2-3, with 7 bases fitting TRBD1. The starting material was cultured CD8+ T cells from PBMCs, obtained from culture after CMV antigen stimulation. CDR3 nucleotide sequence: TGTGCCAGCAGCTCAGGACAGGCCACAGATACGCAGTATTTT. Amino acid sequence: CASSSGQATDTQYF.